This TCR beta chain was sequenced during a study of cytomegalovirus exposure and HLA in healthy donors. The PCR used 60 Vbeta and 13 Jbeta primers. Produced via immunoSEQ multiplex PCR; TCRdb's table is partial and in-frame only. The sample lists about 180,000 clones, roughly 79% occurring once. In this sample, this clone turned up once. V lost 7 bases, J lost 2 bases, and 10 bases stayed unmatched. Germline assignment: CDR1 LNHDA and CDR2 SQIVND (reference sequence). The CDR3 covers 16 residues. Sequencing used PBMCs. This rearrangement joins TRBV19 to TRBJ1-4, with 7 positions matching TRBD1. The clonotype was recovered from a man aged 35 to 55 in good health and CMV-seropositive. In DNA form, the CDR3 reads TGTGCCAGTACCGGGACAGAGGGGGGTACTAATGAAAAACTGTTTTTT. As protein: CASTGTEGGTNEKLFF.